Listed below are T cell receptor beta chains from one sample, sequenced in a study of T cell responses to AZD1222 COVID-19 vaccine. Produced via immunoSEQ multiplex PCR; TCRdb's table is partial and in-frame only. The table shows tens of thousands of clones, with less than 85% occurring only once. Sequences were derived from peripheral blood, sampled 28 days after the second AZD1222 dose. Receptor source: an adult who received the AZD1222 COVID-19 vaccine. CDR3s leave out the opening cysteine and the closing phenylalanine or tryptophan.

j_call,v_call,cdr3_aa
TRBJ2-7,TRBV27,ASSLWVASGTYEQY
TRBJ1-2,TRBV5-1,ASSLGQGRDYGYT
TRBJ2-7,TRBV4-1,ASSQDTGVSYEQY
TRBJ2-2,TRBV7-3,ASSLTSTDTGELF
TRBJ2-3,TRBV19,ASKRTGETTDTQY
TRBJ1-6,TRBV7-8,ASSLADRGYNSPLH
TRBJ2-1,TRBV7-9,ASSPGTKPHEQF
TRBJ1-2,TRBV15,ATRGGGTNYGYT
TRBJ2-1,TRBV7-9,ASSFDVADEQF
TRBJ2-1,TRBV5-1,ASSPSAGSLYNEQF
TRBJ2-3,TRBV4-3,ASSQEAGRGDTQY
TRBJ1-1,TRBV28,ASLTLSRKGEAF
TRBJ2-1,TRBV19,ASSIRAGSNEQF
TRBJ2-1,TRBV27,ASSLSSYNEQF
TRBJ2-3,TRBV7-9,ASNRDSSTDTQY
TRBJ1-3,TRBV6-1,ASSELGSGNTIY
TRBJ2-7,TRBV5-8,ASSTSGTDYEQY
TRBJ2-3,TRBV11-2,ASSLRPADTQY
TRBJ1-5,TRBV18,ASSTLDGRFSNQPQH
TRBJ1-1,TRBV13,ASSLGHTNTEAF
TRBJ2-6,TRBV5-1,ASALQGRGISGANVLT
TRBJ2-7,TRBV28,ASGDYSYEQY
TRBJ1-5,TRBV4-2,ASSHGHGTGGNQPQH
TRBJ2-1,TRBV28,ASNVGLAEYNEQF
TRBJ2-1,TRBV7-2,ASSDRTSGRSSYNEQF
TRBJ1-3,TRBV7-9,ASSTQAGAGNTIY
TRBJ1-3,TRBV28,ASSVKSSGNTIY
TRBJ2-7,TRBV6-2/TRBV6-3,ASSPRRGDYEQY
TRBJ2-4,TRBV19,ASSIDGRAGNIQY
TRBJ2-3,TRBV11-2,ASSRPPRDTQY
TRBJ2-1,TRBV19,ASSTYQRTREQF
TRBJ2-1,TRBV7-9,ASSSRLEGRNEQF
TRBJ1-1,TRBV19,ASSILMNTEAF
TRBJ1-4,TRBV27,ASSENRVTGEKLF
TRBJ1-1,TRBV11-1,ASSLDSSNTEAF
TRBJ1-2,TRBV7-9,ASSFPGQYGYT
TRBJ2-1,TRBV7-2,ASRPGTRGNEQF
TRBJ2-2,TRBV2,ASSIRHVNTGELF
TRBJ1-6,TRBV5-5,ASRREATASQVSPLH
TRBJ2-2,TRBV6-5,ASSYSTLLETGELF
TRBJ2-4,TRBV12-3/TRBV12-4,ASSRKRWDIQY
TRBJ2-2,TRBV3-1/TRBV3-2,ASSQAWGVQNTGELF
TRBJ2-1,TRBV6-5,ASALEGYSLNEQF
TRBJ2-3,TRBV5-6,ASSSGGSDTQY
TRBJ2-1,TRBV28,ASSLQSNEQF
TRBJ2-7,TRBV30,AWSGGWNYEQY
TRBJ1-1,TRBV20-1,SASGPGMNTEAF
TRBJ2-1,TRBV6-1,ASSTGTGDIEQF
TRBJ1-1,TRBV27,ASSFAGTERKAF